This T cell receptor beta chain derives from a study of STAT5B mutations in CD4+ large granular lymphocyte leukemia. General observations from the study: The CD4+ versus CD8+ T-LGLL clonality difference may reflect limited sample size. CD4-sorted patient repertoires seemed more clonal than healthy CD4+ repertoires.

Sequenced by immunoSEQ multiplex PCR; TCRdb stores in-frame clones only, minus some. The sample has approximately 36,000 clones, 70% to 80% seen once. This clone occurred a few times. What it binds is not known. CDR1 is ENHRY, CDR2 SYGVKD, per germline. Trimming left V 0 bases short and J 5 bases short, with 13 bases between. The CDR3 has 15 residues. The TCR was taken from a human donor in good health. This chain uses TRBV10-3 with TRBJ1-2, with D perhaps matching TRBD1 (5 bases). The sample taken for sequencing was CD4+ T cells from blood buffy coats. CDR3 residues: CAISESDRGVYGYTF. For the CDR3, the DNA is TGTGCCATCAGTGAGTCCGATAGGGGTGTTTATGGCTACACCTTC.